This T cell receptor (beta chain) was identified during a study of blood T cell repertoires in COVID-19. Study summary: Acute and convalescent COVID-19 samples came from the United States, Italy and Spain. T cells, B-cell-depleted T cells, or PBMCs provided the cDNA or gDNA that served as material.

In the study's own analysis: The assay estimated nucleated cells by amplifying reference gene primers. The repertoire was sequenced with immunoSEQ multiplex PCR; TCRdb's copy has only in-frame clones and lacks some. The DNA gave D and trimming, while V, J and clone size come from that table. The sample contains some 70,000 clones, 90% of which appear only once. This CDR3 spans 14 amino acids. Per germline, CDR1 SGHRS and CDR2 YFSETQ. The ends lost 0 bases at V and 10 bases at J; junction bases unmatched: 3. The rearrangement joins TRBV5-1 to TRBJ1-6, with 8 nucleotides matching TRBD1. This TCR was recovered from a man in his forties or fifties with acute or convalescent COVID-19. Sequencing input: peripheral blood. The CDR3 DNA reads TGCGCCAGCAGCTTGGGGCAGGGGGCATCACCCCTCCACTTT. Protein sequence: CASSLGQGASPLHF.